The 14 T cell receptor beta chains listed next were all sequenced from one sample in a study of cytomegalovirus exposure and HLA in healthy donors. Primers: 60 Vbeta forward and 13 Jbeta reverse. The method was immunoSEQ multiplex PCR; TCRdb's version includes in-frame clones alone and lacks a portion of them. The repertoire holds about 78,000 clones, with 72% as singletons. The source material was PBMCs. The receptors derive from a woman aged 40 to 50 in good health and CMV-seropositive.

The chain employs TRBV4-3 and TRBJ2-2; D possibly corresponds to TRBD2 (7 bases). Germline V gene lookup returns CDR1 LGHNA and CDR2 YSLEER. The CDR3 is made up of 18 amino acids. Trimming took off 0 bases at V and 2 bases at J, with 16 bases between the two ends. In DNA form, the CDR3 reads TGCGCCAGCAGCCAAGATATAGTGCGGGGGCCTAACACCGGGGAGCTGTTTTTT. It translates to CASSQDIVRGPNTGELFF.

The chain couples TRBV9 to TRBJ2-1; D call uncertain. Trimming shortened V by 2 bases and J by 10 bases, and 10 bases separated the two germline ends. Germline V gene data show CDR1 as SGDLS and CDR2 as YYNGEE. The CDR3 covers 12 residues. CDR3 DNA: TGTGCCAGCAGCGTCATCAGCAGGGAGCAGTTCTTC. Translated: CASSVISREQFF. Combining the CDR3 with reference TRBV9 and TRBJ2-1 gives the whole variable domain DSGVTQTPKHLITATGQRVTLRCSPRSGDLSVYWYQQSLDQGLQFLIQYYNGEERAKGNILERFSAQQFPDLHSELNLSSLELGDSALYFCASSVISREQFFGPGTRLTVL.

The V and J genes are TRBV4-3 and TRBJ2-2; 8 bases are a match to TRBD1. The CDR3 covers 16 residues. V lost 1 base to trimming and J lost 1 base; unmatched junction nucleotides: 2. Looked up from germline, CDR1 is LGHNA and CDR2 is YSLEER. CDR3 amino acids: CASSQGQGLNTGELFF. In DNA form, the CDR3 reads TGCGCCAGCAGCCAAGGACAGGGGTTGAACACCGGGGAGCTGTTTTTT.

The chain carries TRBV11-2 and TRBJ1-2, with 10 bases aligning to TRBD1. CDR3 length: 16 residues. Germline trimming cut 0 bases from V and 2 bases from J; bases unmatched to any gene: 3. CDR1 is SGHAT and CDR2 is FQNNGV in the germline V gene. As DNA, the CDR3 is TGTGCCAGCAGCTTAGATCCGGGACAGGGGAACTATGGCTACACCTTC. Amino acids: CASSLDPGQGNYGYTF.

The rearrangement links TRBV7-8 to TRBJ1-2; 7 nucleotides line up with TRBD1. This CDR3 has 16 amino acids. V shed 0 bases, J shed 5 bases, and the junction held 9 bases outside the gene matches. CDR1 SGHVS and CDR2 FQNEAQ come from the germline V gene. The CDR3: CASSLAGYGTAYGYTF. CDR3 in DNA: TGTGCCAGCAGCTTAGCAGGTTACGGGACAGCTTATGGCTACACCTTC.

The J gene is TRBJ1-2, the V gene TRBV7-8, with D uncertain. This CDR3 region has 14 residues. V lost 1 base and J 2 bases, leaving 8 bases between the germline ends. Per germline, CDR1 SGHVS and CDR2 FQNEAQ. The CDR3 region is CASSLGQANYGYTF. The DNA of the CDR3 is TGTGCCAGCAGCTTAGGCCAGGCGAACTATGGCTACACCTTC.

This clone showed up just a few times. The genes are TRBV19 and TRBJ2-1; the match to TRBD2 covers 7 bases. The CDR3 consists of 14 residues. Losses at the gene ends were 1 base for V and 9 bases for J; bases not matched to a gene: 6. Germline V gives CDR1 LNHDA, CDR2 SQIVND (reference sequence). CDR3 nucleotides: TGTGCCAGTAGTATAGGACTAGCTCGGGGTGAGCAGTTCTTC. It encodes CASSIGLARGEQFF. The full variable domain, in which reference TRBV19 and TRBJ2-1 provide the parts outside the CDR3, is DGGITQSPKYLFRKEGQNVTLSCEQNLNHDAMYWYRQDPGQGLRLIYYSQIVNDFQKGDIAEGYSVSREKKESFPLTVTSAQKNPTAFYLCASSIGLARGEQFFGPGTRLTVL.

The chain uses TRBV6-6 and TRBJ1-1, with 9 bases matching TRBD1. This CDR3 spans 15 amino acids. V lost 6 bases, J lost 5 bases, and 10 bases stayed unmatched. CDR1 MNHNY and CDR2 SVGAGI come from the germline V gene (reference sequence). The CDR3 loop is CASSSPDRGDTEAFF. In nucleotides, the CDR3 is TGTGCCAGCAGCTCTCCCGACAGGGGGGATACTGAAGCTTTCTTT.

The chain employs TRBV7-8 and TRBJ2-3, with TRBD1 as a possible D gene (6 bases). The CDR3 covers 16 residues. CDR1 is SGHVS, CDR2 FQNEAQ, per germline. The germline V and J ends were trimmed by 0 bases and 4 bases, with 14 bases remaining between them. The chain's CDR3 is CASSLAQGRGADTQYF. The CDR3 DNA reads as TGTGCCAGCAGCTTAGCGCAGGGGAGAGGCGCAGATACGCAGTATTTT. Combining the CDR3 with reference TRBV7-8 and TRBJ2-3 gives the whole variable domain GAGVSQSPRYKVAKRGQDVALRCDPISGHVSLFWYQQALGQGPEFLTYFQNEAQLDKSGLPSDRFFAERPEGSVSTLKIQRTQQEDSAVYLCASSLAQGRGADTQYFGPGTRLTVL.

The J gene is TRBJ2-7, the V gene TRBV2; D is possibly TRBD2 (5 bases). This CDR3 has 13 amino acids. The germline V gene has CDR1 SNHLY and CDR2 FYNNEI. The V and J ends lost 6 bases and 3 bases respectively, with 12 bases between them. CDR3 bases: TGTGCCAGCAGCCAGCGCGGGTACTACGAGCAGTACTTC. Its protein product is CASSQRGYYEQYF.

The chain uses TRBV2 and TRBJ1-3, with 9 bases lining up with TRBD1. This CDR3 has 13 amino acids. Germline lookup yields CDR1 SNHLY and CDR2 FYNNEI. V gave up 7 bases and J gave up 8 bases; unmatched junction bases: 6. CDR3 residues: CASTGQGWHTIYF. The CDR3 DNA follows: TGTGCCAGCACGGGACAGGGATGGCACACCATATATTTT.

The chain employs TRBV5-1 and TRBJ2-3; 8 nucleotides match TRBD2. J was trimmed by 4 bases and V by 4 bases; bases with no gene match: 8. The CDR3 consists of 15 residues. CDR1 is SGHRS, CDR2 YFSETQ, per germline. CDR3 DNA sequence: TGCGCCAGCAGCCCAGGACTAGCAGAATCAGATACGCAGTATTTT. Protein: CASSPGLAESDTQYF.

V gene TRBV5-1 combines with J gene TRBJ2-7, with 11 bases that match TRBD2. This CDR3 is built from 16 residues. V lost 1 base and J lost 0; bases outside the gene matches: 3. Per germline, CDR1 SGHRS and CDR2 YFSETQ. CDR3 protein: CASSLTLAGGSYEQYF. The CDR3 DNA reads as TGCGCCAGCAGCTTGACCCTAGCGGGGGGCTCCTACGAGCAGTACTTC.

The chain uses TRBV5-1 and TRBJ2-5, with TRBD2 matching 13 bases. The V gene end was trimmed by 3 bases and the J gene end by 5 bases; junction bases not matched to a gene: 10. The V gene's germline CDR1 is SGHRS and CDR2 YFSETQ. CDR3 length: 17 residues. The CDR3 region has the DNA TGCGCCAGCAGCTCTCTCGGACTAGCGGGAGCTGGGGAGACCCAGTACTTC. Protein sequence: CASSSLGLAGAGETQYF.